The TCR beta chain under discussion was sequenced for a study of beta chain features in type 1 diabetes. Study conclusions and caveats: There was a moderate but significant shortening of TCRB CDR3s in all four CD4+ subsets of Type 1 diabetes patients. Type 1 diabetes patients showed fewer insertions and more deletions at VDJ junctions. Within the patient group, naive, central memory and Treg TCRB repertoires appeared more similar to each other than within healthy donors.

Sorted populations all had greater than 95% purity. The CDR3 totals 15 residues. The trim removed 2 bases at V and 1 base at J, leaving 1 base unmatched. Germline V gives CDR1 SGHDN, CDR2 FVKESK. Only one count was recorded for this clone. Its antigen is unidentified. Expressed TCRB transcripts got sequenced, as all isolated RNA was reverse transcribed. Clones were read by immunoSEQ multiplex PCR, and TCRdb kept only the in-frame ones, dropping some. This sample has over 100,000 clones, with roughly 15% found just once. The sample taken for sequencing was central memory CD4+ T cells from blood. The chain recombines TRBV14 with TRBJ2-5; 10 bases align to TRBD1. This clonotype was obtained from a man aged 25 to 45 with type 1 diabetes. The CDR3: CASSQWDRGQETQYF. For the CDR3, the DNA is TGTGCCAGCAGCCAATGGGACAGGGGCCAAGAGACCCAGTACTTC.